These 21 T cell receptor beta chains share one sample of origin, sequenced in a study of cytomegalovirus exposure and HLA in healthy donors. Researchers ran the PCR with 60 Vbeta and 13 Jbeta primers. The table came from immunoSEQ multiplex PCR; TCRdb's copy has only in-frame clones and leaves some out. The data hold under 150,000 clones, with roughly 80% observed a single time. Sequences were obtained from PBMCs. The receptor source for this set is a woman aged 40 to 50 in good health and CMV-seronegative.

This chain connects TRBV9 to TRBJ2-1, with TRBD2 identical over 8 bases. V dropped 6 bases and J dropped 4; count of bases not matched to a gene: 18. This CDR3 is built from 18 residues. Germline V CDR1 and CDR2: SGDLS, YYNGEE. The CDR3 here is CASNSPGLAQTGYNEQFF. CDR3 in DNA: TGTGCCAGCAACAGCCCTGGACTAGCTCAAACCGGGTACAATGAGCAGTTCTTC.

The genes are TRBV7-2 and TRBJ2-1; D might be TRBD2 (7 bases). The V end lost 0 bases, the J end lost 7 bases, and 13 bases lay between the germline ends. The CDR3 runs 15 residues. From germline, CDR1 is SGHTA and CDR2 FQGNSA. The CDR3 protein is CASSLAGGPRNEQFF. For the CDR3, the DNA is TGTGCCAGCAGCTTAGCGGGGGGGCCTCGAAATGAGCAGTTCTTC.

A single count supports this clone. The J gene is TRBJ2-1, the V gene TRBV4-3; 7 nucleotides align to TRBD1. From germline, CDR1 is LGHNA and CDR2 YSLEER. J was trimmed by 0 bases and V by 0 bases; bases with no gene match: 2. The CDR3 loop spans 16 amino acids. As DNA, the CDR3 is TGCGCCAGCAGCCAAGATCGGGACAGCTCCTACAATGAGCAGTTCTTC. This encodes CASSQDRDSSYNEQFF.

In nucleotides, the CDR3 is TGTGCCAGCAGCCCTGACAGGGGGCTGTCACCCCTCCACTTT. This codes for CASSPDRGLSPLHF. The V and J genes are TRBV5-6 and TRBJ1-6; 10 bases are a match to TRBD1. J lost 10 bases, V lost 4 bases, and 5 bases had no gene match. This CDR3 is 14 amino acids long. Germline V gene lookup returns CDR1 SGHDT and CDR2 YYEEEE.

This rearrangement joins TRBV11-2 to TRBJ2-7, with D uncertain. CDR1 is SGHAT, CDR2 FQNNGV, per germline. Trimming left V 5 bases short and J 5 bases short, with 13 bases between. The CDR3 loop spans 13 amino acids. CDR3 nucleotide sequence: TGTGCCAGCAGCCCTCAACAGACACACGAGCAGTACTTC. It specifies CASSPQQTHEQYF.

The chain uses TRBV5-8 and TRBJ2-2; perhaps TRBD1 as D (6 bases). Germline CDR1 SGHTS, CDR2 YDEGEE. Trimming removed 2 bases from V and 5 bases from J, with 7 bases in between. The CDR3 extends over 13 amino acids. CDR3 loop: CASSFTGTGELFF. The CDR3 region has the DNA TGTGCCAGCAGCTTTACAGGGACCGGGGAGCTGTTTTTT.

The genes are TRBV6-5 and TRBJ2-2, with a weak D call TRBD1 (6 bases). Germline V gene sequence: CDR1 MNHEY, CDR2 SVGAGI. Deletions cut 0 bases from V and 7 bases from J, with 12 bases between. The CDR3 contains 15 residues. CDR3 region: CASSYSAGVVGELFF. CDR3 sequence (DNA): TGTGCCAGCAGTTACTCGGCAGGGGTGGTCGGGGAGCTGTTTTTT.

V is TRBV4-3 and J is TRBJ1-2, with 9 bases lining up with TRBD1. The CDR3 has 15 amino acids. V dropped 6 bases and J dropped 3; count of bases not matched to a gene: 8. Per the germline V gene, CDR1 is LGHNA and CDR2 is YSLEER. CDR3 bases: TGCGCCAGCAGTTTTACAGGGGGCGCTGACTATGGCTACACCTTC. Translated, it gives CASSFTGGADYGYTF.

CDR3 residues: CASRRNYGYTF. The CDR3 bases are TGTGCCAGCAGGCGTAACTATGGCTACACCTTC. The gene calls are TRBV28 and TRBJ1-2; D is undetermined. The CDR3 is made up of 11 amino acids. V lost 6 bases to trimming and J lost 1 base, with 3 bases between them. Germline lookup yields CDR1 MDHEN and CDR2 SYDVKM.

The chain uses TRBV4-3 and TRBJ2-1; D possibly corresponds to TRBD2 (6 bases). Trimming removed 4 bases from V and 3 bases from J, with 13 bases in between. This CDR3 comprises 15 residues. Germline V lookup: CDR1 LGHNA, CDR2 YSLEER. In DNA form, the CDR3 reads TGCGCCAGCAGCCCACGTAGCGGATTCTACAATGAGCAGTTCTTC. Translating gives CASSPRSGFYNEQFF.

The chain joins TRBV4-3 to TRBJ2-2; TRBD2 matches at 11 bases. Germline V CDR1 and CDR2: LGHNA, YSLEER. The CDR3 has 16 residues. V dropped 1 base and J dropped 3; count of bases not matched to a gene: 1. CDR3 sequence: CASSQVAGGYTGELFF. CDR3 nucleotides: TGCGCCAGCAGCCAAGTAGCGGGAGGGTACACCGGGGAGCTGTTTTTT.

This clone was observed once. The genes are TRBV12-5 and TRBJ1-1; a weak D match, TRBD1 (6 bases). Germline V gene sequence: CDR1 LGHNT, CDR2 FRNRAP. The CDR3 runs to 13 residues. V was shortened by 3 bases and J by 3 bases, with 8 bases between the two germline ends. The CDR3 protein is CASGLGGDTEAFF. The CDR3 DNA sequence: TGTGCTAGTGGTTTAGGGGGGGACACTGAAGCTTTCTTT.

The rearrangement uses TRBV4-1 and TRBJ1-2; TRBD1 might be the D (5 bases). V gave up 4 bases and J gave up 4 bases, with 16 bases separating them. This CDR3 region has 15 residues. Germline V gives CDR1 MGHRA, CDR2 YSYEKL. The CDR3 DNA is TGCGCCAGCAGCCCGGGGGTAGGGTGGGGCTATGGCTACACCTTC. Protein sequence: CASSPGVGWGYGYTF.

For the CDR3, the DNA is TGTGCTAGTGGTATAGCGGACCATAGCACAGATACGCAGTATTTT. Its protein is CASGIADHSTDTQYF. The rearrangement links TRBV12-5 to TRBJ2-3, with D possibly TRBD2 on 6 matching bases. Germline V CDR1 and CDR2: LGHNT, FRNRAP. V gave up 5 bases and J gave up 0 bases, with 12 bases separating them. There are 15 residues in the CDR3.

The CDR3 sequence is CASSQEGSNNSPLHF. As DNA, the CDR3 is TGCGCCAGCAGCCAAGAAGGGAGCAATAATTCACCCCTCCACTTT. V is TRBV4-3 and J is TRBJ1-6; D remains unclear. Trimming stripped 0 bases from V and 5 bases from J, with 8 bases between. CDR3 length: 15 amino acids. In germline, CDR1 is LGHNA, CDR2 YSLEER.

The rearrangement joins TRBV6-6 to TRBJ2-7; 8 nucleotides agree with TRBD2. CDR1 is MNHNY and CDR2 is SVGAGI in the germline V gene (reference sequence). The CDR3 has 14 amino acids. Trimming took 5 bases from V and 5 from J; bases not matched to a gene: 8. CDR3 region: CASSAREGRNEQYF. The CDR3 DNA follows: TGTGCCAGCAGTGCCCGGGAGGGGAGGAACGAGCAGTACTTC.

The chain employs TRBV13 and TRBJ1-1; 7 bases line up with TRBD1. Germline-derived CDR1 and CDR2 are PRHDT and FYEKMQ (reference sequence). The junction had 2 bases not matched to a gene; V was cut back by 4 bases and J by 0 bases. The length of the CDR3 is 14 residues. For the CDR3, the DNA is TGTGCCAGCAGCTCGGGACAGTTGAACACTGAAGCTTTCTTT. Translating it yields CASSSGQLNTEAFF.

A word on this clone: Different DNA sequences within this sample yield the same CDR3. The chain joins TRBV5-1 to TRBJ2-5; 10 positions match TRBD2. Germline CDR1 is SGHRS and CDR2 is YFSETQ. The CDR3 extends over 15 amino acids. V was pared by 0 bases and J by 5 bases, with 4 bases of the junction left unmatched. CDR3 sequence: CASSLGGTSEETQYF. The CDR3 DNA reads as TGCGCCAGCAGCTTGGGAGGGACTAGCGAGGAGACCCAGTACTTC.

The J gene is TRBJ2-7, the V gene TRBV15, with D possibly TRBD1 on 6 matching bases. Germline V CDR1 and CDR2: LNHNV, YYDKDF (reference sequence). V was clipped by 0 bases and J by 5 bases, with 17 bases between them. The CDR3 loop spans 16 amino acids. The chain's CDR3 is CATSRDLITGSHEQYF. Here the CDR3 DNA reads TGTGCCACCAGCAGAGATCTTATAACAGGGTCCCACGAGCAGTACTTC.

The rearrangement links TRBV7-2 to TRBJ2-7; 8 positions match TRBD1. This CDR3 contains 16 residues. Per germline, CDR1 SGHTA and CDR2 FQGNSA. After removal of 0 bases from V and 3 bases from J, the junction contained 7 bases not matched to a gene. The CDR3 reads CASSLAYGRGHYEQYF. CDR3 in DNA: TGTGCCAGCAGCTTAGCGTACGGCAGGGGGCACTACGAGCAGTACTTC.

The V gene is TRBV7-2, the J gene TRBJ2-3, with TRBD2 matching 14 bases. V was clipped by 5 bases and J by 3 bases; unmatched bases: 4. This CDR3 contains 16 residues. From germline, CDR1 is SGHTA and CDR2 FQGNSA. The DNA for the CDR3 is TGTGCCAGCAGCCATTGGACTAGCGGGAGGACAGATACGCAGTATTTT. This sequence encodes CASSHWTSGRTDTQYF.